This TCR beta chain was identified during a study of early T cells in non-severe SARS-CoV-2 infection. This clonotype was counted many times. Using its own MiXCR run on the 5' RACE reads, TCRdb lists one record per CDR3 protein. The sample includes roughly 30,000 distinct CDR3 sequences, 4.5% to 7% of them seen just once. The material sequenced was whole blood. This sequence originates from an adult who was a healthcare worker with PCR-confirmed SARS-CoV-2 infection or an uninfected control (not recorded which).

CDR3 nucleotide sequence: TGTGCCAGCTCACTCACAGGGACTGAAGCTTTCTTT. Its protein is CASSLTGTEAFF. V is TRBV18 and J is TRBJ1-1; D is perhaps TRBD1 (6 bases). Trimming removed 4 bases from V and 5 bases from J, with 8 bases in between. This CDR3 contains 12 residues. Germline V lookup: CDR1 KGHSH, CDR2 LQKENI.